This TCR beta chain was retrieved from a study of CD8+CD57+ T cells in acquired aplastic anemia. Genomic DNA constituted the template upon which TCR beta VDJ and CDR3 profiling was performed. From the reads, TCRdb called clonotypes with MiXCR, one entry per CDR3 protein. The sample lists approximately 190,000 distinct CDR3 sequences, 64% occurring once. CDR3 size: 11 residues. The V gene lost 3 bases and the J gene lost 4 bases, with 4 bases spanning the gap. In germline, CDR1 is SNHLY, CDR2 FYNNEI. Study-level findings and limits: Patients and controls were found to share about 31 CD8+ CDR3 sequences.

On this clonotype itself: Its antigen is still unknown.

The V gene is TRBV2, the J gene TRBJ2-7; no clear D gene. Sequenced material: sorted CD4+, CD8+, or CD8+CD57+ T cells (not recorded which) from PBMCs. This clonotype originated in a human donor with severe aplastic anemia or a healthy control (not recorded which). The CDR3 sequence: CASSEKYEQYF. The CDR3 DNA reads as TGTGCCAGCAGTGAGAAGTACGAGCAGTACTTC.